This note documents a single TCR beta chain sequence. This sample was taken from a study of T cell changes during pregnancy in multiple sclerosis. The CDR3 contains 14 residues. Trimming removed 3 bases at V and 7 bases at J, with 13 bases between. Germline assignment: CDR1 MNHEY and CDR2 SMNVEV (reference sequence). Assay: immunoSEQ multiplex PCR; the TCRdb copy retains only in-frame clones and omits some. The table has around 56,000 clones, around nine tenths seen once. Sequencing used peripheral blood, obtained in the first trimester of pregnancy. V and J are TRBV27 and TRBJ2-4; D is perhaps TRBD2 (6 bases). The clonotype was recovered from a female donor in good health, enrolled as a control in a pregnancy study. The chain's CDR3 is CASSFLGGQNIQYF. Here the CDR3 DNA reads TGTGCCAGCAGTTTTTTGGGGGGTCAGAACATTCAGTACTTC.